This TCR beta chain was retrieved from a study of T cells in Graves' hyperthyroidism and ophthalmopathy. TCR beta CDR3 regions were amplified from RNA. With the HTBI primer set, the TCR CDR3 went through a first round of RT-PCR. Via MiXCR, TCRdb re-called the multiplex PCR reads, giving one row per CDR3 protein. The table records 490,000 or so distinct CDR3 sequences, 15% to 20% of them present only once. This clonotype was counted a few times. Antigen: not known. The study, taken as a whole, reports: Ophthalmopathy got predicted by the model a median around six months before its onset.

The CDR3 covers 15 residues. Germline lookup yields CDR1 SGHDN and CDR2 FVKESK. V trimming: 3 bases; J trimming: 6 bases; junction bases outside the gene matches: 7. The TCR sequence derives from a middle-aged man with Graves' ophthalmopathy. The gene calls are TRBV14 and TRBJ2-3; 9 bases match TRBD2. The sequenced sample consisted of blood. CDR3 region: CASSQVAGAGDTQYF. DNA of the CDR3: TGTGCCAGCAGCCAGGTAGCGGGAGCGGGCGATACGCAGTATTTT.